This T cell receptor (beta chain) was recovered during a study of blood T cell repertoires in COVID-19. Study-level background: Material from acute and convalescent COVID-19 was sourced from the United States, Italy and Spain. In each case, the material was cDNA or gDNA derived from T cells, B-cell-depleted T cells, or PBMCs.

How the authors handled the data: Quantification of nucleated cells was approximated via reference gene primer amplification. The table came from immunoSEQ multiplex PCR; TCRdb's copy has only in-frame clones and leaves some out. The V and J calls and clone size were taken over from that table, and D and trimming were inferred from the DNA. Of 45,000 to 65,000 clones listed, under 85% are singletons. The V and J ends lost 3 bases and 8 bases, in that order; junction bases with no gene match: 4. The germline gives CDR1 SGHRS, CDR2 YFSETQ. The CDR3 extends over 14 amino acids. The chain has TRBV5-1 and TRBJ1-4, with 10 positions matching TRBD1. The material sequenced was peripheral blood. This receptor was taken from a man between 65 and 85 years old with active COVID-19. CDR3 nucleotides: TGCGCCAGCAGCTGGACAGGGGGTGACGAAAAACTGTTTTTT. This encodes CASSWTGGDEKLFF.